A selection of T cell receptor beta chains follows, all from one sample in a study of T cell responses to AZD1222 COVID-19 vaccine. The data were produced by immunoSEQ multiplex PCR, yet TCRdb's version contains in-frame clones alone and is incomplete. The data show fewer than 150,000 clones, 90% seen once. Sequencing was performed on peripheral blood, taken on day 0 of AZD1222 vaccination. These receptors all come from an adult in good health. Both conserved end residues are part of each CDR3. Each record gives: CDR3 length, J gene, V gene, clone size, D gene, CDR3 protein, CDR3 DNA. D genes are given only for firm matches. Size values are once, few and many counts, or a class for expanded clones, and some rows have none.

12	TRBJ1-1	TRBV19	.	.	CASSITPTGTFF	TGTGCCAGTAGTATTACCCCGACCGGAACTTTCTTT
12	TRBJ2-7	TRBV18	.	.	CASSPTGYEQYF	TGTGCCAGCTCACCGACAGGCTACGAGCAGTACTTC
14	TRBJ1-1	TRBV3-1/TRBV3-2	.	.	CASSPLRIITEAFF	TGTGCCAGCAGCCCGTTAAGAATTATCACTGAAGCTTTCTTT
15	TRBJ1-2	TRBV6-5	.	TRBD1	CASSQQGSPGWGYTF	TGTGCCAGCAGTCAACAGGGGTCCCCTGGGTGGGGCTACACCTTC
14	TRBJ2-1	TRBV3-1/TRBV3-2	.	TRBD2	CASSQGGSVNEQFF	TGTGCCAGCAGCCAGGGAGGGTCGGTTAATGAGCAGTTCTTC
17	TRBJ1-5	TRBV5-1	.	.	CASSLRRTAVSNQPQHF	TGCGCCAGCAGCTTACGGAGGACAGCGGTTAGCAATCAGCCCCAGCATTTT
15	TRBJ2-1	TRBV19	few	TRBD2	CASSRTSGTLSEQFF	TGTGCCAGTAGTAGGACTAGCGGGACACTGAGTGAGCAGTTCTTC
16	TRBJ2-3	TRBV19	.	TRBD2	CASSGKRAGGTDTQYF	TGTGCCAGTAGTGGGAAGCGGGCGGGGGGGACAGATACGCAGTATTTT
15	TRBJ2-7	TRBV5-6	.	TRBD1	CASSATGTGLNEQYF	TGTGCCAGCAGCGCTACCGGGACAGGCCTAAACGAGCAGTACTTC
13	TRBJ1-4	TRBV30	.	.	CACEQGMGEKLFF	TGTGCCTGTGAACAGGGCATGGGGGAAAAACTGTTTTTT
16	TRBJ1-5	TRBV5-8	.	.	CASSPRTYRMDQPQHF	TGTGCCAGCAGCCCACGGACATATCGGATGGATCAGCCCCAGCATTTT
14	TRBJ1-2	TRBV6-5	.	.	CASSLPADYYGYTF	TGTGCCAGCAGCCTCCCAGCGGATTACTATGGCTACACCTTC
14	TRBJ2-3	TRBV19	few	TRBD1	CASAVQGVTDTQYF	TGTGCCAGTGCGGTACAGGGGGTTACAGATACGCAGTATTTT
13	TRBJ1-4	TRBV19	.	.	CASSMGGGEKLFF	TGTGCCAGTAGTATGGGGGGGGGTGAAAAACTGTTTTTT
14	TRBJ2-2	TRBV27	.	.	CASSLSRGTGELFF	TGTGCCAGCAGTTTATCACGGGGCACCGGGGAGCTGTTTTTT
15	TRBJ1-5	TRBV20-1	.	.	CSASRAVGSNQPQHF	TGCAGTGCTAGTAGGGCCGTCGGTAGCAATCAGCCCCAGCATTTT
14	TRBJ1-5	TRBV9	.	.	CASSEDSSNQPQHF	TGTGCCAGCAGCGAAGACAGTAGCAATCAGCCCCAGCATTTT
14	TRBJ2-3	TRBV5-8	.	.	CASSLGADTDTQYF	TGTGCCAGCAGCTTAGGCGCGGACACAGATACGCAGTATTTT
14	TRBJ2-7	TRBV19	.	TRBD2	CASSSHSGTREQYF	TGTGCCAGTAGCTCACATAGCGGGACCCGCGAGCAGTACTTC
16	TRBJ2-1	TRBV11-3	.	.	CASSATPIMPYNEQFF	TGTGCCAGCAGCGCAACTCCAATTATGCCTTACAATGAGCAGTTCTTC
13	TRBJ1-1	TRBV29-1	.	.	CSVVTAMNTEAFF	TGCAGCGTAGTGACAGCCATGAACACTGAAGCTTTCTTT
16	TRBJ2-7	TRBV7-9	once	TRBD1	CASSDWADRESYEQYF	TGTGCCAGCAGCGATTGGGCGGACAGGGAGTCCTACGAGCAGTACTTC
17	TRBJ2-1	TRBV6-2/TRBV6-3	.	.	CASSYSLWQGEYNEQFF	TGTGCCAGCAGTTACTCGTTGTGGCAGGGAGAATACAATGAGCAGTTCTTC
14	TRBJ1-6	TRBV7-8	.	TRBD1	CASRPQGGSSPLHF	TGTGCCAGCAGACCTCAAGGGGGCAGCTCACCCCTCCACTTT
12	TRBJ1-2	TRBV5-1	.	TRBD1	CASSGQAFGYTF	TGCGCCAGCAGCGGACAGGCCTTCGGCTACACCTTC
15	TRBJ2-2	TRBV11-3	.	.	CASSFLTGNTGELFF	TGTGCCAGCAGCTTTCTAACAGGGAACACCGGGGAGCTGTTTTTT
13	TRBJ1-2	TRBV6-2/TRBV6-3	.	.	CASSSTGNYGYTF	TGTGCCAGCAGTTCGACCGGGAACTATGGCTACACCTTC
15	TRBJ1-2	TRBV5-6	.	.	CASTTAGPNHYGYTF	TGTGCCAGCACCACCGCGGGGCCGAACCACTATGGCTACACCTTC
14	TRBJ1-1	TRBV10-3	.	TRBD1	CAISRQGGDTEAFF	TGTGCCATCAGCCGACAGGGGGGGGACACTGAAGCTTTCTTT
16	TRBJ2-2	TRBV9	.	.	CASSARGSFGTGELFF	TGTGCCAGCAGCGCCAGGGGATCGTTCGGTACCGGGGAGCTGTTTTTT
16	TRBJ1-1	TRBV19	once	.	CASSIFLSAMNTEAFF	TGTGCCAGTAGTATATTTCTATCCGCGATGAACACTGAAGCTTTCTTT
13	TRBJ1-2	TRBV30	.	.	CAWSVIEIGGYTF	TGTGCCTGGAGTGTGATAGAAATCGGGGGCTACACCTTC
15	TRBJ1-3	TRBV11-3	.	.	CASSSGRLSGNTIYF	TGTGCCAGCAGCTCAGGGCGTCTAAGTGGAAACACCATATATTTT
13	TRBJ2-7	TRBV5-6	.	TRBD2	CASVTSGAYEQYF	TGTGCCAGCGTGACTAGCGGGGCTTACGAGCAGTACTTC
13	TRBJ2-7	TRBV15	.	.	CATSRDLVYEQYF	TGTGCCACCAGCAGAGATTTGGTATACGAGCAGTACTTC
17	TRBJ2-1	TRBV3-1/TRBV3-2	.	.	CASSQVLGQGSYNEQFF	TGTGCCAGCAGCCAAGTGTTAGGGCAGGGATCCTACAATGAGCAGTTCTTC
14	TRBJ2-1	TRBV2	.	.	CASSIGRGQNEQFF	TGTGCCAGCAGCATCGGACGCGGGCAGAATGAGCAGTTCTTC
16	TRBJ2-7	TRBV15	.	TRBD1	CATSREGTGRDYEQYF	TGTGCCACCAGCAGAGAGGGGACAGGGCGGGACTACGAGCAGTACTTC
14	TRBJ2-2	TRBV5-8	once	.	CASSHPQGTGELFF	TGTGCCAGCAGCCATCCCCAGGGGACCGGGGAGCTGTTTTTT
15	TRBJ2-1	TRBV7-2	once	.	CASSLVWQGYNEQFF	TGTGCCAGCAGCTTAGTCTGGCAGGGATACAATGAGCAGTTCTTC
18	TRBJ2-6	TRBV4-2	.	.	CASSQRMTGSSGANVLTF	TGTGCCAGCAGCCAACGCATGACAGGTAGCTCTGGGGCCAACGTCCTGACTTTC
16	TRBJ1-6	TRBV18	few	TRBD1	CASSLTQGAKNSPLHF	TGTGCCAGCTCCCTGACACAGGGGGCAAAGAATTCACCCCTCCACTTT
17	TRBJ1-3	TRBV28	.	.	CASSLGPGRPSGNTIYF	TGTGCCAGCAGTCTAGGACCCGGACGGCCTTCTGGAAACACCATATATTTT
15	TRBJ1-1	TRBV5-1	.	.	CASNLGGGENTEAFF	TGCGCCAGCAACCTCGGAGGGGGGGAGAACACTGAAGCTTTCTTT
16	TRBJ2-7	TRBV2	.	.	CASSVEGGPSSYEQYF	TGTGCCAGCAGTGTAGAGGGTGGGCCCAGCTCCTACGAGCAGTACTTC
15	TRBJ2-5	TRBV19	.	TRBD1	CASNHGTGGVETQYF	TGTGCCAGTAACCACGGGACAGGGGGCGTAGAGACCCAGTACTTC
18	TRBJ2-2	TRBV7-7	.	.	CASSLGLARGSNTGELFF	TGTGCTAGCAGCTTAGGCCTAGCCCGCGGATCGAACACCGGGGAGCTGTTTTTT
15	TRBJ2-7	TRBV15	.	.	CATSRDRGRDYEQYF	TGTGCCACCAGCAGAGATAGGGGACGGGACTACGAGCAGTACTTC
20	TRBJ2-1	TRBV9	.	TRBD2	CASSVRLASGGPSSYNEQFF	TGTGCCAGCAGCGTAAGGTTGGCTAGCGGGGGGCCTAGCTCCTACAATGAGCAGTTCTTC
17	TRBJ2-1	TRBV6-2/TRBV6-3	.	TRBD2	CASSYPLKAGGPGEQFF	TGTGCCAGCAGTTACCCCCTGAAAGCGGGAGGGCCAGGGGAGCAGTTCTTC
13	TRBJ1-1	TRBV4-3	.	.	CASSQVPDAEAFF	TGCGCCAGCAGCCAAGTACCCGACGCTGAAGCTTTCTTT
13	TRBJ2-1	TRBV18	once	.	CASSPTHGNEQFF	TGTGCCAGCTCACCCACCCATGGTAATGAGCAGTTCTTC